This TCR beta chain was documented in a study of shared clonotypes between healthy human individuals (dated by TCRdb to the early 2020s). With respect to the entire study: Two women and a few men aged 18 to 49 years were included in the cohort. For each donor, three plates each were used for CD4 naive and CD4 memory, two plates were used for CD8 naive, and one plate was used for CD8 memory. Per donor, leukapheresis produced somewhere between about 0.94 and 9 billion PBMCs. Different laboratories and diverse techniques were used to prepare libraries and sequence TCR repertoires, to increase sequencing depth and limit assay-specific biases. To estimate repertoire size and how much clonotype sharing occurs between individuals, the study deeply sequenced the blood TCR repertoires of roughly 5 healthy adults.

Broad study findings and their caveats: When several donors were compared, the shared fraction of clonotypes was around 5.1% for naive CD4, approximately 3.5% for naive CD8, about 2.5% for memory CD4, and less than 0.45% for memory CD8. Pairwise subsampling led to the expectation that sequencing depth would affect the degree of clonotype sharing among donors. Sampling was restricted to blood, and TCR repertoires in tissues likely differ from the TCR repertoires found in blood. Rarefaction of sorted-subset datasets indicated incomplete sequencing despite the large sequencing depth. Clonotypes shared by all four sorted-subset donors showed higher generation probabilities than non-shared clonotypes. Because the study included a small number of donors, the genetic and exposure-history diversity represented was limited. Naive subsets generally had larger estimated clonotype richness than memory subsets.

Donors were healthy HIV-negative adults with no recently reported acute infections or vaccinations. Every donor was a Caucasian adult living in Nashville, Tennessee, USA. Magnetic negative selection was used to enrich CD4+ T cells, after which naive cells were positively selected on CD45RA and the negative fraction became the memory subset. After blood collection by leukapheresis, PBMCs were isolated using Ficoll-Histopaque density gradient centrifugation and then cryopreserved in the vapor phase of liquid nitrogen. Analytical flow cytometry was used to check the purity and quantity of every magnetically sorted T cell population. From each sorted fraction, genomic DNA was isolated and quantified by UV absorbance on a Nanodrop 2000c. With respect to this clone: Its antigen is still unknown. It has no much larger one-base neighbor in the sample; base qualities were not kept.

There are 17 amino acids in the CDR3, from cysteine to phenylalanine inclusive. Only the CDR3 DNA stays, 51 bases, in frame from base 1. Unmatched junction bases come to 11, with V trimmed by 0 bases and J by 4 bases. The germline V gene (reference sequence) supplies CDR1 SGHNT and CDR2 YYREEE. Using the deep immunoSEQ assay, multiplex PCR amplified TCR CDR3 regions from genomic DNA. For each cell subset, the extracted genomic DNA was distributed evenly across all wells of several immunoSEQ 96-well plates, and each plate served as one replicate. For sorted subsets, each replicate PCR was loaded with approximately 200 ng genomic DNA, equivalent to about 30,000 T cell genomes. Purified libraries were measured with a Qubit 3.0 fluorometer, size-checked on a Bioanalyzer 2100, and measured again with the KAPA Library Quantification kit. A separate single-read 150-cycle Illumina NextSeq 550 flow cell was used to sequence each immunoSEQ 96-well plate. The paper's data handling went like this. Because only junctional sequences without quality scores were contained in the immunoSEQ output, filtering matching that applied to full-length reads could not be performed. Sequences were annotated with PyIR, a Python wrapper for IgBLAST v1.9, using IMGT germline references to assign V/J genes and CDR3. Reads with weak V/J assignments (E-value above 1e-6), missing CDR3, stop codons, out-of-frame junctions, or ambiguous translated residues were removed. V3J clonotypes were defined by identical inferred V gene, J gene, and CDR3 amino acid sequence. Percentage overlap between repertoires was computed as shared unique clonotypes divided by the size of the smaller repertoire. RTK rarefaction, the Chao1 estimator, and Recon v2.1 estimates of unobserved clonotypes were used to assess repertoire richness. For all TCRbeta clonotypes obtained by the gDNA method from several donors, generation probabilities were computed with OLGA. TCRdb mirrors the immuneACCESS table, restricted to in-frame sequences. Some clones are absent from its copies; in checked studies, under half trace to an unresolved V gene, and the reason for the others is unknown. V, J and clone size are taken as reported in that table, and D and trimming were inferred from the DNA itself. The sample contains around 1.4 million clones, approximately 98.5% of them found a single time. The top ten hold 0.36% of the sample.

The source material was naive CD4+ T cells sorted from blood. The cell subset or site label here, explained by the study, means: CD45RA+ positively selected. The sequence is built from TRBV5-4 and TRBJ2-3, and 7 bases in between align with TRBD2. The receptor was isolated from a man aged 30 to 45 in good health. The CDR3 amino acid sequence is: CASSLGSVRERADTQYF. The DNA reads as follows: TGTGCCAGCAGCTTGGGTTCGGTGCGGGAGCGTGCAGATACGCAGTATTTT.